Sequencing of this T cell receptor (beta chain) was carried out in a study of CD8+ T cells in alopecia areata. CDR1 is LGHNA, CDR2 YSLEER, per germline. The V gene lost 0 bases and the J gene lost 2 bases, with 11 bases spanning the gap. CDR3 size: 15 residues. Patients with alopecia areata provided lesional scalp punch biopsies as well as peripheral blood. Extraction of RNA preceded its reverse transcription into cDNA, which served as the sequencing template. The protocol was immunoSEQ multiplex PCR, while the TCRdb copy is restricted to in-frame clones and leaves out a portion. The sample lists 50,000 to 70,000 clones; roughly 40% were seen once.

The receptor was isolated from a human donor with alopecia areata. The rearrangement uses TRBV4-3 and TRBJ2-7, with unresolved D. Sequenced sample: NKG2D-low CD8+ T cells sorted from blood. CDR3 residues: CASSQDRALTYEQYF. DNA of the CDR3: TGCGCCAGCAGCCAAGATAGGGCACTTACCTACGAGCAGTACTTC.